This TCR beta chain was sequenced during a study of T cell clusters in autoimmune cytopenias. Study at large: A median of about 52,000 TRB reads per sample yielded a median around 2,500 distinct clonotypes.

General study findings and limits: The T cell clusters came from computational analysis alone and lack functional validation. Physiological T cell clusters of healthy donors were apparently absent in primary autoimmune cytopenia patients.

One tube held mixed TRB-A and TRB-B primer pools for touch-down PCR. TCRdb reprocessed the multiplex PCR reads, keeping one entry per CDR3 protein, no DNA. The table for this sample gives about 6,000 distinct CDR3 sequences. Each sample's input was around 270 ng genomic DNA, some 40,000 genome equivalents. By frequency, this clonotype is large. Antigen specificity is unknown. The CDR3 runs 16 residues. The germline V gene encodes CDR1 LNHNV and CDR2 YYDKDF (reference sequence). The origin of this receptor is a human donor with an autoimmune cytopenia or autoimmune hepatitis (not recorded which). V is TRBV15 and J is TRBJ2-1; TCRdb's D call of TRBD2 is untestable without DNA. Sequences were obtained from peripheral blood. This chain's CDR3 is CATSGPGLAAYNEQFF.